The source of this TCR beta chain is a study of vaccination and CD4 T cells after COVID-19. Study information: Following dose two, a median approximately 65 days (range 14 to 241) passed before post-vaccine samples were taken. Study-wide findings and caveats: SARS-CoV-2-reactive clonotype medians increased from about 22 to 38, not significantly.

This sample's time point: late sampling 161 to 241 days after vaccination in three convalescent patients. As for treatment: approximately 9-day PBMC culture with coronavirus spike peptide pools or control peptides (ViraFEST assay). Each well held over 1.5 million PBMCs in IL-2 (10 IU/ml) medium with roughly 9.7 ug/ml peptide pools. Half the medium was replaced with fresh IL-2 medium on days 3 and 7. Sequencing of cultured CD4+ T cell DNA used the Oncomine TCR Beta short-read assay. TCRdb reanalysed the PCR reads using MiXCR and keeps one entry per CDR3 protein. The table shows some 20,000 distinct CDR3 sequences, with under 40% occurring only once. V dropped 4 bases and J dropped 3 bases, with 16 bases sitting between them. The CDR3 is 15 residues long. Germline V gene sequence: CDR1 SEHNR, CDR2 FQNEAQ (reference sequence). This clonotype was recorded a few times. What it binds is not known.

The TCR originated in a human donor who had recovered from COVID-19. The J gene is TRBJ2-7, the V gene TRBV7-9; D perhaps matches TRBD2 (6 bases). This specimen was CD4+ T cells from blood, cultured in vitro, taken about 7 months after SARS-CoV-2 vaccination. The CDR3 DNA reads as TGTGCCAGCAGCTCCCGGGACTCGGTGAACTACGAGCAGTACTTC. As protein: CASSSRDSVNYEQYF.